This T cell receptor (beta chain) derives from a study of T cell clonotyping in hematopoietic cell transplantation. Study background: Recipient samples before transplant were obtained post-cytoreduction.

TCRdb's table, derived via immunoSEQ multiplex PCR, lists solely in-frame clones and lacks some. This table holds fewer than 100,000 clones, almost 97% found once. Described time point: recipient sample about 28 days before transplant, after cytoreduction. V lost 3 bases and J lost 8; bases outside the gene matches: 5. This CDR3 is 14 amino acids long. In germline, CDR1 is SGDLS, CDR2 YYNGEE. The sample consisted of peripheral blood mononuclear cells, taken before stem cell transplant. This sequence joins TRBV9 and TRBJ1-4, with 9 bases that match TRBD1. The TCR was taken from a woman between 45 and 60 years old with acute myeloid leukemia. Some clones in this sample may be carry-over from other donors' samples. The CDR3 loop is CASSAGQGWEKLFF. The CDR3 DNA reads as TGTGCCAGCAGCGCCGGACAGGGGTGGGAAAAACTGTTTTTT.